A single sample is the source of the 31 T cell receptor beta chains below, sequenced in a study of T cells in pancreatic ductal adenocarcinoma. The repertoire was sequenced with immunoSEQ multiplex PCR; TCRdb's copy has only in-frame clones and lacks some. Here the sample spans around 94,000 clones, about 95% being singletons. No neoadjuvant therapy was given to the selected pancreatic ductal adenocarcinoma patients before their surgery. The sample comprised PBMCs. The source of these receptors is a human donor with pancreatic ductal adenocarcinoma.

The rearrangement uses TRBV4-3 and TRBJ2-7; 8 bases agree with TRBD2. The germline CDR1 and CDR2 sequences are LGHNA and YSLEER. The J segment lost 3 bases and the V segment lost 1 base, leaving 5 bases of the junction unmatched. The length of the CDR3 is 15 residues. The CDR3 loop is CASSQAGGLFYEQYF. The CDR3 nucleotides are TGCGCCAGCAGCCAAGCGGGAGGGCTCTTCTACGAGCAGTACTTC.

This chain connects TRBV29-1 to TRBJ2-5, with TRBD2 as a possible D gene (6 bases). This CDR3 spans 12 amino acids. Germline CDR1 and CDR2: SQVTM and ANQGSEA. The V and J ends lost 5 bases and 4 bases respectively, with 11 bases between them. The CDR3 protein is CSVIGEVETQYF. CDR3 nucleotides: TGCAGCGTTATAGGGGAGGTAGAGACCCAGTACTTC. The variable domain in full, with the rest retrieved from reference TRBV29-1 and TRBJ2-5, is SAVISQKPSRDICQRGTSLTIQCQVDSQVTMMFWYRQQPGQSLTLIATANQGSEATYESGFVIDKFPISRPNLTFSTLTVSNMSPEDSSIYLCSVIGEVETQYFGPGTRLLVL.

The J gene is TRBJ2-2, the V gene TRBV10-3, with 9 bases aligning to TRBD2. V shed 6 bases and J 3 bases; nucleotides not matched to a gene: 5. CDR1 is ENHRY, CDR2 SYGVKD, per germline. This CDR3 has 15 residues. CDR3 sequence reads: CAIRTIAGDTGELFF. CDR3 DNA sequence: TGTGCCATCAGGACGATAGCGGGGGACACCGGGGAGCTGTTTTTT.

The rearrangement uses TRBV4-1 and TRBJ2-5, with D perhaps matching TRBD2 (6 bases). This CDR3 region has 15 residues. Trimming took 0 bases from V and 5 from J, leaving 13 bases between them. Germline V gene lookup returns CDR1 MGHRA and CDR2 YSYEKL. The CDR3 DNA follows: TGCGCCAGCAGCCAAGATGGAGGGGTGATGGAGACCCAGTACTTC. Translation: CASSQDGGVMETQYF.

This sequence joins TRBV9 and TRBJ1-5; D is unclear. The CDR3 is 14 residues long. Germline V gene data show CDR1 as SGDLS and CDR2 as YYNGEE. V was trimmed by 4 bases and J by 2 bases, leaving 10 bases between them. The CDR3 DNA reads TGTGCCAGCAGCAGGGAGAGTGGCAATCAGCCCCAGCATTTT. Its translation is CASSRESGNQPQHF.

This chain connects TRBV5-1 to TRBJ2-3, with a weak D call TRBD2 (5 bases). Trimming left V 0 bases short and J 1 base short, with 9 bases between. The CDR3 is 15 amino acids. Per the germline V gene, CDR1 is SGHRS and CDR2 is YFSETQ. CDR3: CASSLAGSGTDTQYF. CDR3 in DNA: TGCGCCAGCAGCTTGGCCGGTAGCGGCACAGATACGCAGTATTTT.

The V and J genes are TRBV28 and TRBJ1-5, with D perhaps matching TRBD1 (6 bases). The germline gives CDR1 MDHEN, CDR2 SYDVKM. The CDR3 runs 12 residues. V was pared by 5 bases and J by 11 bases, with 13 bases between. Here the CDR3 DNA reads TGTGCCAGCAGTGGGGGGGGGCAGGCCCAGCATTTT. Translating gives CASSGGGQAQHF.

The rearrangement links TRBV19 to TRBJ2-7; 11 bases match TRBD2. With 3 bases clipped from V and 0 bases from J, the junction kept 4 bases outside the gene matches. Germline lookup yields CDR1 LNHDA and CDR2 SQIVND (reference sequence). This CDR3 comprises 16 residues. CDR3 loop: CASSMSGTSGSYEQYF. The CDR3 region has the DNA TGTGCCAGTAGTATGAGCGGGACTAGCGGCTCCTACGAGCAGTACTTC.

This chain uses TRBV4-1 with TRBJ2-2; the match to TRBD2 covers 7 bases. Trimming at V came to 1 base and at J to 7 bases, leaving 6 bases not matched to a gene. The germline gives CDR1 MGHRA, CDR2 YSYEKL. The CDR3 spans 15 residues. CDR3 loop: CASSQVRRGFGELFF. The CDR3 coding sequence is TGCGCCAGCAGCCAAGTCAGGCGGGGGTTCGGGGAGCTGTTTTTT.

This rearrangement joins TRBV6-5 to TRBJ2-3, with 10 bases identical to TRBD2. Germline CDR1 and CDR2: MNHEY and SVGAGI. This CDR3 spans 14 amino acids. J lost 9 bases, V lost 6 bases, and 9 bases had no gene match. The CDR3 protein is CASRGAGGPRTQYF. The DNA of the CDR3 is TGTGCCAGCAGGGGAGCGGGAGGGCCCCGGACGCAGTATTTT.

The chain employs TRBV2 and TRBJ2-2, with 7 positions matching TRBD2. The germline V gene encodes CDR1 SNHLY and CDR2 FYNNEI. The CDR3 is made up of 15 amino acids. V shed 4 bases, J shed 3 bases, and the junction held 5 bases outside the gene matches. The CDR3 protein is CASSVFREDTGELFF. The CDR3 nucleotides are TGTGCCAGCAGTGTTTTCCGGGAGGACACCGGGGAGCTGTTTTTT.

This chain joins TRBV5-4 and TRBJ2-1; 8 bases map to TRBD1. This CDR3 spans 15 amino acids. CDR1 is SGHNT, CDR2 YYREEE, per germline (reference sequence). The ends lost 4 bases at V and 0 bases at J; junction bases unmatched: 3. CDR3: CASSTGQGSYNEQFF. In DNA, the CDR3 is TGTGCCAGCAGCACTGGACAGGGCTCCTACAATGAGCAGTTCTTC.

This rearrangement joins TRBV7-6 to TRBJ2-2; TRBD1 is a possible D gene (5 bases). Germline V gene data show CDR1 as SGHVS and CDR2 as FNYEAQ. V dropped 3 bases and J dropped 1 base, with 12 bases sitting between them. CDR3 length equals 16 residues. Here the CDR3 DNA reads TGTGCCAGCAGCTTTAAGACAGATCTGAACACCGGGGAGCTGTTTTTT. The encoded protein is CASSFKTDLNTGELFF.

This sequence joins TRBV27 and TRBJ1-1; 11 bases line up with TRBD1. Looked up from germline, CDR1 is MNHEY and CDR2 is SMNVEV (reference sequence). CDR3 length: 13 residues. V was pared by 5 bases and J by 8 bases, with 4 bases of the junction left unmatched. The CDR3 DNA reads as TGTGCCAGCAGTCCGGGACAGGGGGTGGAAGCTTTCTTT. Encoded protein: CASSPGQGVEAFF.

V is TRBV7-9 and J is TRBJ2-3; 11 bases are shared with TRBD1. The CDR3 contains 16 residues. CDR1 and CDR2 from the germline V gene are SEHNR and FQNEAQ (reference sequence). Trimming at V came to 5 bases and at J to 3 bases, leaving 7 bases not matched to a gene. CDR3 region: CASSRTGGDGTDTQYF. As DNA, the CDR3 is TGTGCCAGCAGCCGGACAGGGGGCGATGGAACAGATACGCAGTATTTT.

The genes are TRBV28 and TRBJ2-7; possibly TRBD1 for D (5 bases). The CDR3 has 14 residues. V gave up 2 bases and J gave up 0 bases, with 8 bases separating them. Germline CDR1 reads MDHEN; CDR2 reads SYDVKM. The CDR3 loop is CASSLRGPSYEQYF. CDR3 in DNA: TGTGCCAGCAGTTTAAGGGGTCCCTCCTACGAGCAGTACTTC. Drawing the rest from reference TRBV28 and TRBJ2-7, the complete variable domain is DVKVTQSSRYLVKRTGEKVFLECVQDMDHENMFWYRQDPGLGLRLIYFSYDVKMKEKGDIPEGYSVSREKKERFSLILESASTNQTSMYLCASSLRGPSYEQYFGPGTRLTVT.

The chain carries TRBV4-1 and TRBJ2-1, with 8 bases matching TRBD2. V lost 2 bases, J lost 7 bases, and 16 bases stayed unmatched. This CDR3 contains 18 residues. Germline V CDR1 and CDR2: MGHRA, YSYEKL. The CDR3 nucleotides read TGCGCCAGCAGCCAAAGGAGAACCGGTAGCGGGGCTATAAATGAGCAGTTCTTC. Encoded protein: CASSQRRTGSGAINEQFF.

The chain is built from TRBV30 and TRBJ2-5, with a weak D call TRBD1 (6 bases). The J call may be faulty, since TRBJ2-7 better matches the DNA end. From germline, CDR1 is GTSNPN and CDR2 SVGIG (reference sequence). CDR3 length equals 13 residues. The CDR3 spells CAWTRTAPYEQYF. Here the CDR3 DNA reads TGTGCCTGGACGAGGACAGCCCCCTACGAGCAGTACTTC.

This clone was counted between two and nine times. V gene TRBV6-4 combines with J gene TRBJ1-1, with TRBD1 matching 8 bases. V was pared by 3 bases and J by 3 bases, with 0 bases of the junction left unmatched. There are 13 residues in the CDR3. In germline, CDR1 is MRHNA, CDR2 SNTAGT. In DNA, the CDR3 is TGTGCCAGCAGTGAACAGGGGGACACTGAAGCTTTCTTT. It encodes CASSEQGDTEAFF.

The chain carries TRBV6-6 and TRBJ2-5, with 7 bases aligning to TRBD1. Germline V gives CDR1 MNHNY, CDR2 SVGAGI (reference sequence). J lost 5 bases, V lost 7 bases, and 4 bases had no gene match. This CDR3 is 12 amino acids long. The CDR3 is CASTQGVETQYF. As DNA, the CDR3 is TGTGCCAGCACGCAGGGGGTGGAGACCCAGTACTTC.

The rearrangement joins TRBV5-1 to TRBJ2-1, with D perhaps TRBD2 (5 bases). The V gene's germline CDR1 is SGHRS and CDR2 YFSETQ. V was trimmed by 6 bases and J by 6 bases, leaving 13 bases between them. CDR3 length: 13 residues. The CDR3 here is CASNPKAGNEQFF. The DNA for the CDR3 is TGCGCCAGCAACCCAAAGGCGGGCAATGAGCAGTTCTTC.

The CDR3 reads CASSLAAGVPWDEQFF. The CDR3 nucleotides are TGCGCCAGCAGCTTGGCTGCGGGAGTCCCCTGGGATGAGCAGTTCTTC. The V gene is TRBV5-1, the J gene TRBJ2-1; 7 positions match TRBD2. V shed 0 bases, J shed 8 bases, and the junction held 11 bases outside the gene matches. Germline CDR1 and CDR2: SGHRS and YFSETQ. This CDR3 has 16 residues. Complete variable domain (other parts from reference TRBV5-1 and TRBJ2-1): KAGVTQTPRYLIKTRGQQVTLSCSPISGHRSVSWYQQTPGQGLQFLFEYFSETQRNKGNFPGRFSGRQFSNSRSEMNVSTLELGDSALYLCASSLAAGVPWDEQFFGPGTRLTVL.

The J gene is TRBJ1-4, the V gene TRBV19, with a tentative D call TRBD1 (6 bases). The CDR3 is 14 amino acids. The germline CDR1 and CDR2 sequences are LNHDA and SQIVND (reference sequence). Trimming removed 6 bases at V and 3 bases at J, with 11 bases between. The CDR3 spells CASRRQAANEKLFF. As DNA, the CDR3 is TGTGCCAGTAGGAGACAGGCGGCTAATGAAAAACTGTTTTTT.

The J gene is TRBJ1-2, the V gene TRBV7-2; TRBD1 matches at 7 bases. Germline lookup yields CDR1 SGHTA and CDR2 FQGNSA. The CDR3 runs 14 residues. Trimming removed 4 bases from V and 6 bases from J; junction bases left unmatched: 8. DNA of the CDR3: TGTGCCAGCAGCTCACACAGGGGTTCCAATGGCTACACCTTC. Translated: CASSSHRGSNGYTF.

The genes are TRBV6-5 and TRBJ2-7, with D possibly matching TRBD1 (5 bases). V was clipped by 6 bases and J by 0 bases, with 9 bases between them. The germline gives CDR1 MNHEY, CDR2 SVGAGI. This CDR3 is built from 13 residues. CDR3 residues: CASRRQPSYEQYF. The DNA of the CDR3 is TGTGCCAGCAGACGACAGCCCTCCTACGAGCAGTACTTC.

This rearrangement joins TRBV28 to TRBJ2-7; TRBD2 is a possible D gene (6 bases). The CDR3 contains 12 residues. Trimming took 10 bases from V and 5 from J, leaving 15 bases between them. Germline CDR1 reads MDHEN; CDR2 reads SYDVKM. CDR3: CATGTLHDEQYF. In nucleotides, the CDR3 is TGTGCCACCGGGACTTTACATGACGAGCAGTACTTC.

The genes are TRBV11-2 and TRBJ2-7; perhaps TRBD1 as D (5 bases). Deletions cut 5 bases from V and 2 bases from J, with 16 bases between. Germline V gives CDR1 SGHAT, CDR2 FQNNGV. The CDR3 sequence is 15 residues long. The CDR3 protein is CASSPKASGPYEQYF. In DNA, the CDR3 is TGTGCCAGCAGCCCGAAGGCGTCAGGGCCCTACGAGCAGTACTTC. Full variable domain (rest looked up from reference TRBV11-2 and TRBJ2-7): EAGVAQSPRYKIIEKRQSVAFWCNPISGHATLYWYQQILGQGPKLLIQFQNNGVVDDSQLPKDRFSAERLKGVDSTLKIQPAKLEDSAVYLCASSPKASGPYEQYFGPGTRLTVT.

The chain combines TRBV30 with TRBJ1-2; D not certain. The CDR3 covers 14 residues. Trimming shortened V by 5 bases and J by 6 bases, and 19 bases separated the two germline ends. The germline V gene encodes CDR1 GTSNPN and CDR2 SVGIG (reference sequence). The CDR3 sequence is CAWGRQAVTDGYTF. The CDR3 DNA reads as TGTGCCTGGGGTCGTCAGGCCGTCACGGATGGCTACACCTTC.

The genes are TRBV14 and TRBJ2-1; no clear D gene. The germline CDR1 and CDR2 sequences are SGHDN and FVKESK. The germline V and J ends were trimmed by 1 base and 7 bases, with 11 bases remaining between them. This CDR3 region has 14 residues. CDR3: CASSQGPNRNEQFF. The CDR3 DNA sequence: TGTGCCAGCAGCCAAGGGCCGAACCGTAATGAGCAGTTCTTC.

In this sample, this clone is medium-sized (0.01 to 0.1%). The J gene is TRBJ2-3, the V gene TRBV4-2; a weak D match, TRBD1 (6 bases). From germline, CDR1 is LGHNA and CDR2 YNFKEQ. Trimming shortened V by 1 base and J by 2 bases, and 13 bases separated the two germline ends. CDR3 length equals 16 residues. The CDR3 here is CASSQGLTGHTDTQYF. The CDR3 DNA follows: TGTGCCAGCAGCCAAGGCTTGACGGGACACACAGATACGCAGTATTTT.

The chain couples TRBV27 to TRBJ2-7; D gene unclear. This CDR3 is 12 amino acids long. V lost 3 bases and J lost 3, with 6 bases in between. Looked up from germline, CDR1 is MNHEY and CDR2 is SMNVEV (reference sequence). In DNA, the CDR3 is TGTGCCAGCAGTTTGCCCAGCTACGAGCAGTACTTC. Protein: CASSLPSYEQYF.